The sequence of this T cell receptor beta chain was determined in a study of OX40 agonist ivuxolimab in advanced cancers. Study-wide context: One patient with hepatocellular carcinoma and two with cutaneous melanoma, three in all, had partial responses.

The germline V and J ends were trimmed by 0 bases and 0 bases, with 8 bases remaining between them. The CDR3 is made up of 15 amino acids. From germline, CDR1 is LGHNA and CDR2 YNFKEQ. Patients were excluded for autoimmune disease history or systemic immunosuppression. Overall study findings and caveats: Low normalized clonal expansion also occurred in some nonresponding patients.

Libraries were prepared by immunoSEQ multiplex PCR; TCRdb keeps only in-frame clonotypes and omits some of them. The table has approximately 21,000 clones, approximately 82% seen once. Comments on this clone: Its target is unknown.

This sequence joins TRBV4-2 and TRBJ2-5; D remains ambiguous. The sequence was collected from an adult with an advanced solid tumor such as melanoma, head and neck, liver or kidney cancer. The sequencing here drew on CD4+ or CD8+ T cells sorted from blood, taken in a trial of the OX40 agonist ivuxolimab. CDR3 region: CASSQDLEYQETQYF. CDR3 sequence (DNA): TGTGCCAGCAGCCAAGATCTGGAGTACCAAGAGACCCAGTACTTC.